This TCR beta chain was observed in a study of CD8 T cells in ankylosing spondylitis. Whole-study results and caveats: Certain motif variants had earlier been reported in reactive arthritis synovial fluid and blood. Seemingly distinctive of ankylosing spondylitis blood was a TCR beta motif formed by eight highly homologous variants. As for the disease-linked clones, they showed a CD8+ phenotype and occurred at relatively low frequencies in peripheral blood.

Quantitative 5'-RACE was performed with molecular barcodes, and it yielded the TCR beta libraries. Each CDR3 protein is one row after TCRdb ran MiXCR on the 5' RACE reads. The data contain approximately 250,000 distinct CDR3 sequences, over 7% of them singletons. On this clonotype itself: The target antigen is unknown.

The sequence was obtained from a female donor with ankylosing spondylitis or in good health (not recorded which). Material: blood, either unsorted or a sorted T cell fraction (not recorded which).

This CDR3 reads CASSLSPANTEAFF. As DNA, the CDR3 is TGTGCCAGCAGCTTATCCCCAGCGAACACTGAAGCTTTCTTT. This chain uses TRBV7-9 with TRBJ1-1; D call uncertain. V was clipped by 2 bases and J by 1 base, with 8 bases between them. The CDR3 length is 14 residues. CDR1 SEHNR and CDR2 FQNEAQ come from the germline V gene (reference sequence).